The rows below give T cell receptor beta chains drawn from one sample of a study of metastatic and nonmetastatic thyroid tumors. TCRdb re-called the PCR reads through MiXCR. The data contain 35,000 to 50,000 clones, about 12% of them singletons. Sequencing was done on a sample of blood. The receptors were sampled from a male donor with papillary thyroid cancer or a benign thyroid nodule (not recorded which). Some clones in this sample may be carry-over from other donors' samples. CDR3s leave out the opening cysteine and the closing phenylalanine or tryptophan. Fields, in order: J gene, CDR3 length, V gene, D gene, CDR3 protein. D genes are given only for firm matches.

>TRBJ1-2|10|TRBV6-1|-
ASVNPAGVYT
>TRBJ2-3|12|TRBV5-1|TRBD1
ASSPGTEHRYAV
>TRBJ2-5|11|TRBV10-3|-
AIKSKGSETQY
>TRBJ2-1|13|TRBV2|TRBD2
ASSERLAGGGEQF
>TRBJ1-2|10|TRBV27|-
ASSYRGDGYT
>TRBJ1-6|14|TRBV4-3|TRBD1
ASSQDRGYEFSPLH
>TRBJ2-1|14|TRBV6-2/TRBV6-3|TRBD2
ASSYRRAGVRNEQF
>TRBJ1-5|14|TRBV28|TRBD1
ASSSLGTALNQPQH
>TRBJ1-2|11|TRBV27|-
ASRRKGGYGYT
>TRBJ2-1|12|TRBV7-9|TRBD2
ASSSSRGGGEQF
>TRBJ2-5|12|TRBV20-1|-
SAREPARVETQY
>TRBJ2-7|13|TRBV15|-
ATSRELGAVYEQY
>TRBJ2-3|12|TRBV20-1|-
SAPGPGRADTQY
>TRBJ2-1|17|TRBV7-9|-
ASSSVGEESGDAYNEQF
>TRBJ2-5|12|TRBV29-1|TRBD2
SVPGLATQETQY
>TRBJ2-3|13|TRBV6-5|-
ASSFTPGETDTQY
>TRBJ1-2|12|TRBV5-1|TRBD1
ASSLGDRSMSYT
>TRBJ2-2|14|TRBV5-8|-
ASSPEGLKDTGELF
>TRBJ2-7|9|TRBV2|-
ASRPGHGQY
>TRBJ1-3|13|TRBV7-8|-
ASSLNNGFGNTIY
>TRBJ2-3|14|TRBV20-1|TRBD1
STSPGTGISTDTQY
>TRBJ2-7|11|TRBV12-3/TRBV12-4|-
ASSFAGTYEQY
>TRBJ2-7|12|TRBV30|TRBD1
ALLGTDLSYEQY
>TRBJ2-3|9|TRBV20-1|-
SASSSGTQY
>TRBJ1-5|11|TRBV7-9|-
ASGAGPNQPQH
>TRBJ2-7|15|TRBV15|-
ATSSWGRSPLWSEQY
>TRBJ2-7|13|TRBV14|TRBD2
ASSHSGRLSYEQY
>TRBJ1-2|11|TRBV14|-
ASSYRVDYGYT
>TRBJ2-5|11|TRBV24-1|-
ATRGVGQETQY
>TRBJ2-2|13|TRBV4-3|-
ASSQERANTGELF
>TRBJ1-1|11|TRBV6-2/TRBV6-3|-
ASSYPGGTEAF
>TRBJ2-7|12|TRBV10-2|-
ASSWDGGTYEQY
>TRBJ2-3|15|TRBV6-5|-
ASSTIPDWLVADTQY
>TRBJ2-7|13|TRBV14|-
ASSLGGSLAYEQY